This T cell receptor beta chain came from a study of blood T cell repertoires in COVID-19. Libraries were prepared by immunoSEQ multiplex PCR; TCRdb keeps only in-frame clonotypes and omits some of them. Among around 290,000 clones listed, 70% to 90% were seen once. V was pared by 4 bases and J by 4 bases, with 19 bases between. The CDR3 is 16 residues long. Germline CDR1 and CDR2: LGHDT and YNNKEL (reference sequence). The sample taken for sequencing was peripheral blood. This sequence originates from a woman between 70 and 85 years old with COVID-19, enrolled during active disease. The J gene is TRBJ2-5, the V gene TRBV3-1 (or the pseudogene TRBV3-2); tentatively, D is TRBD1 (5 bases). CDR3 region: CASSRRAGLVPETQYF. In DNA, the CDR3 is TGTGCCAGCAGCCGACGAGCAGGGCTGGTACCAGAGACCCAGTACTTC.